These 21 T cell receptor beta chains were all obtained from the same sample, sequenced in a study of response to subunit inactivated influenza vaccine. TCRdb re-called the RT-PCR reads through MiXCR, storing one row per CDR3 protein. This table holds about 540,000 distinct CDR3 sequences, approximately 24% found once. These data were also filed under a second study, of T cells expressing NK-cell markers. This second study says: As the method of synthesis, 5'RACE template switching with UMIs yielded TCR beta cDNA.

The input for sequencing was CD4+ T cells sorted from PBMCs, taken about 13 days after vaccination. The receptors stem from a man over 45 who received an inactivated influenza vaccine.

This clonotype turned up a few times. The V gene is TRBV6-2 or TRBV6-3, the J gene TRBJ2-1; D gene unclear. CDR3 length: 12 amino acids. CDR1 MNHEY and CDR2 SVGEGT come from the germline V gene. Between the trimmed V and J ends, which lost 6 bases and 10 bases, there was a span of 13 bases. The CDR3: CASSSWVQEQFF. In DNA form, the CDR3 reads TGTGCCAGCAGCTCATGGGTCCAAGAGCAGTTCTTC.

The V gene is TRBV3-1, the J gene TRBJ2-5; 11 bases agree with TRBD2. CDR3 length: 14 amino acids. The germline V gene encodes CDR1 LGHDT and CDR2 YNNKEL (reference sequence). V trimming: 11 bases; J trimming: 3 bases; junction bases outside the gene matches: 8. The CDR3 coding sequence is TGTGCCGTAGTTTTAGCGGGAGGGAAAGAGACCCAGTACTTC. Its translation is CAVVLAGGKETQYF.

As DNA, the CDR3 is TGTGCCAGCTCACCAAGGAGGGGGAACACCGGGGAGCTGTTTTTT. Translating gives CASSPRRGNTGELFF. V is TRBV18 and J is TRBJ2-2; D may be TRBD2 (6 bases). Trimming left V 2 bases short and J 1 base short, with 8 bases between. From germline, CDR1 is KGHSH and CDR2 LQKENI. The CDR3 totals 15 residues.

The chain carries TRBV7-2 and TRBJ2-7, with D perhaps TRBD2 (6 bases). The CDR3 has 14 amino acids. From germline, CDR1 is SGHTA and CDR2 FQGNSA. V was shortened by 4 bases and J by 5 bases, with 15 bases between the two germline ends. The CDR3 bases are TGTGCCAGCAGCTCCTCCGGGGGACGGGACGAGCAGTACTTC. Its protein is CASSSSGGRDEQYF.

The table lists this clonotype with a few counts. The chain's CDR3 is CASSFRDRNTGELFF. Here the CDR3 DNA reads TGCGCCAGCAGTTTCCGAGACAGAAACACCGGGGAGCTGTTTTTT. This chain uses TRBV5-1 with TRBJ2-2; TRBD1 might be the D (5 bases). V dropped 5 bases and J dropped 2 bases, with 13 bases sitting between them. The germline V gene has CDR1 SGHRS and CDR2 YFSETQ. CDR3 length: 15 residues.

V is TRBV7-2 and J is TRBJ2-2; the match to TRBD1 covers 7 bases. CDR3 size: 15 residues. CDR1 is SGHTA and CDR2 is FQGNSA in the germline V gene. The junction had 3 bases not matched to a gene; V was cut back by 4 bases and J by 1 base. CDR3 nucleotide sequence: TGTGCCAGCAGCTCATACAGGGGGAACACCGGGGAGCTGTTTTTT. Amino acids: CASSSYRGNTGELFF.

The V and J genes are TRBV15 and TRBJ2-5; D remains unclear. V was pared by 3 bases and J by 3 bases, with 14 bases between. The CDR3 runs 15 residues. Germline V gene lookup returns CDR1 LNHNV and CDR2 YYDKDF (reference sequence). The CDR3 DNA reads as TGTGCCACCAGCAGTGCTACGGCCCGAGAAGAGACCCAGTACTTC. Its translation: CATSSATAREETQYF.

The chain uses TRBV6-5 and TRBJ2-3, with 7 positions matching TRBD2. The J segment lost 3 bases and the V segment lost 3 bases, leaving 3 bases of the junction unmatched. Looked up from germline, CDR1 is MNHEY and CDR2 is SVGAGI. The CDR3 sequence is 14 residues long. CDR3 DNA: TGTGCCAGCAGTTATGAGCGGGGTACAGATACGCAGTATTTT. Protein sequence: CASSYERGTDTQYF.

CDR3 sequence reads: CASRAGGYTDTQYF. DNA of the CDR3: TGTGCCAGCAGGGCGGGGGGATACACAGATACGCAGTATTTT. The chain is built from TRBV6-1 and TRBJ2-3; 8 nucleotides agree with TRBD2. The CDR3 length is 14 residues. Looked up from germline, CDR1 is MNHNS and CDR2 is SASEGT. J was trimmed by 2 bases and V by 6 bases; bases with no gene match: 4.

The V gene is TRBV6-2 or TRBV6-3, the J gene TRBJ2-7; D gene uncertain. This CDR3 comprises 14 residues. Trimming pared 7 bases from V and 0 bases from J, leaving 13 bases between. The germline CDR1 and CDR2 sequences are MNHEY and SVGEGT. The CDR3 loop reads CASIHGPDSYEQYF. In DNA form, the CDR3 reads TGTGCCAGCATTCACGGGCCAGACTCCTACGAGCAGTACTTC.

The rearrangement links TRBV4-1 to TRBJ2-3, with D possibly being TRBD2 (6 bases). CDR1 is MGHRA, CDR2 YSYEKL, per germline. The CDR3 runs to 15 residues. V gave up 5 bases and J gave up 0 bases, with 12 bases separating them. The CDR3 protein is CASSGGLVSTDTQYF. The CDR3 bases are TGCGCCAGCAGCGGGGGACTGGTTAGCACAGATACGCAGTATTTT.

There are many counts of this clonotype. This chain joins TRBV20-1 and TRBJ2-3, with 9 bases that match TRBD2. V trimming: 6 bases; J trimming: 2 bases; junction bases outside the gene matches: 9. In germline, CDR1 is DFQATT, CDR2 SNEGSKA (reference sequence). The CDR3 runs to 15 residues. This chain's CDR3 is CSAPERGAFTDTQYF. For the CDR3, the DNA is TGCAGTGCACCTGAGCGGGGGGCCTTCACAGATACGCAGTATTTT.

A single count supports this clonotype. The chain joins TRBV15 to TRBJ2-1; TRBD1 agrees at 7 bases. Germline values: CDR1 LNHNV, CDR2 YYDKDF (reference sequence). J was trimmed by 0 bases and V by 0 bases; bases with no gene match: 5. The CDR3 runs to 17 residues. The CDR3, as DNA: TGTGCCACCAGCAGAGAAGGGGGCGTCAGCTCCTACAATGAGCAGTTCTTC. Amino acid sequence: CATSREGGVSSYNEQFF.

CDR3 DNA: TGCGCCAGCAGCTGGGGACAGGGACGCTCCTACGAGCAGTACTTC. Its protein product is CASSWGQGRSYEQYF. The V and J genes are TRBV5-1 and TRBJ2-7; TRBD1 matches 9 bases. The CDR3 has 15 residues. The ends lost 3 bases at V and 0 bases at J; junction bases unmatched: 4. The germline V gene has CDR1 SGHRS and CDR2 YFSETQ.

There are a few counts of this clonotype. The chain recombines TRBV13 with TRBJ1-5, with D unresolved. The V gene lost 3 bases and the J gene lost 4 bases, with 7 bases spanning the gap. Germline loops: CDR1 PRHDT, CDR2 FYEKMQ (reference sequence). This CDR3 has 13 residues. CDR3 sequence reads: CASSFGQNQPQHF. The CDR3 DNA reads TGTGCCAGCAGCTTCGGGCAGAATCAGCCCCAGCATTTT.

In this sample, this clonotype turned up a few times. The V and J genes are TRBV19 and TRBJ1-2; no reliable D call. This CDR3 spans 13 amino acids. CDR1 and CDR2 from the germline V gene are LNHDA and SQIVND (reference sequence). Trimming took off 5 bases at V and 5 bases at J, with 12 bases between the two ends. As DNA, the CDR3 is TGTGCCAGTAGTCTTCGTCTGGAGTATGGCTACACCTTC. Translated, it gives CASSLRLEYGYTF.

The chain joins TRBV28 to TRBJ2-7; 10 bases match TRBD1. The CDR3 sequence is 13 residues long. V dropped 6 bases and J dropped 6; count of bases not matched to a gene: 5. The germline gives CDR1 MDHEN, CDR2 SYDVKM. The CDR3: CASRGTGVGEQYF. The CDR3 nucleotides read TGTGCCAGCAGGGGGACAGGGGTTGGCGAGCAGTACTTC.

This chain links TRBV5-4 with TRBJ1-1, with D hard to call. This CDR3 region has 14 residues. Trimming left V 6 bases short and J 4 bases short, with 16 bases between. Germline CDR1 SGHNT, CDR2 YYREEE (reference sequence). This CDR3 is CASTPGGGFTEAFF. The CDR3 DNA reads as TGTGCCAGCACCCCGGGAGGAGGGTTCACTGAAGCTTTCTTT.

This chain joins TRBV6-1 and TRBJ1-5, with TRBD1 as a possible D gene (6 bases). The CDR3 length is 14 residues. The germline gives CDR1 MNHNS, CDR2 SASEGT. V was shortened by 7 bases and J by 2 bases, with 12 bases between the two germline ends. CDR3: CASKGGAGNQPQHF. The CDR3 DNA sequence: TGTGCCAGCAAAGGGGGGGCTGGCAATCAGCCCCAGCATTTT.

Only a few counts were recorded for this clonotype. The V and J genes are TRBV7-2 and TRBJ2-5; D call uncertain. The CDR3 loop spans 16 amino acids. Trimming pared 2 bases from V and 5 bases from J, leaving 18 bases between. Germline values: CDR1 SGHTA, CDR2 FQGNSA. CDR3: CASSLSSGWSWETQYF. The CDR3 DNA is TGTGCCAGCAGCTTAAGTAGTGGCTGGTCATGGGAGACCCAGTACTTC. Full variable domain (rest looked up from reference TRBV7-2 and TRBJ2-5): GAGVSQSPSNKVTEKGKDVELRCDPISGHTALYWYRQSLGQGLEFLIYFQGNSAPDKSGLPSDRFSAERTGGSVSTLTIQRTQQEDSAVYLCASSLSSGWSWETQYFGPGTRLLVL.

Points on this clonotype: This may be a read error: a much more frequent sequence differs by one nucleotide. The CDR3 protein is CASSLPGQGGNTEAFF. The CDR3 DNA sequence: TGTGCCAGCAGTCTCCCGGGACAGGGGGGGAACACTGAAGCTTTCTTT. The V gene is TRBV5-6, the J gene TRBJ1-1; 11 nucleotides match TRBD1. The length of the CDR3 is 16 residues. The ends lost 5 bases at V and 1 base at J; junction bases unmatched: 7. Per the germline V gene, CDR1 is SGHDT and CDR2 is YYEEEE.